What follows are 32 T cell receptor beta chains derived from one specimen sequenced in a study of T-cell reconstitution after alpha-beta-depleted transplantation in children. TCRbeta library construction was performed incorporating unique molecular identifiers. TCRdb re-called the PCR reads through MiXCR, storing one row per CDR3 protein. The sample has about 540,000 distinct CDR3 sequences; 25% to 30% are singletons. The source material was PBMCs, sampled before TCRalphabeta/CD19-depleted stem cell transplant. The receptors were sampled from a boy less than two years old with Wiskott-Aldrich syndrome, due to receive a stem cell transplant.

Only a few counts were recorded for this clonotype. The chain employs TRBV20-1 and TRBJ2-7, with 9 bases aligning to TRBD2. Unmatched junction bases numbered 7, after V lost 6 bases and J lost 1 base. CDR1 and CDR2 from the germline V gene are DFQATT and SNEGSKA (reference sequence). The CDR3 length is 14 residues. The chain's CDR3 is CSAVPGLASYEQYF. The CDR3 DNA reads as TGCAGTGCCGTCCCGGGACTAGCATCCTACGAGCAGTACTTC.

This rearrangement joins TRBV7-9 to TRBJ1-1; 10 bases agree with TRBD1. Losses at the gene ends were 2 bases for V and 6 bases for J; bases not matched to a gene: 6. CDR1 is SEHNR, CDR2 FQNEAQ, per germline (reference sequence). The CDR3 consists of 15 residues. Here the CDR3 reads CASSLTRTGGSEAFF. The CDR3 nucleotides read TGTGCCAGCAGCTTAACGAGGACAGGGGGGTCTGAAGCTTTCTTT.

This clonotype was seen more than once but under ten times. V and J are TRBV3-1 and TRBJ2-3; D is possibly TRBD2 (6 bases). The CDR3 covers 15 residues. Germline CDR1 LGHDT, CDR2 YNNKEL (reference sequence). The V end was cut by 4 bases, the J end by 1 base, with 12 bases between. In DNA form, the CDR3 reads TGTGCCAGCAGCCGGAGAAGCGGGCGCACAGATACGCAGTATTTT. This encodes CASSRRSGRTDTQYF.

The chain is built from TRBV29-1 and TRBJ2-1; D remains unclear. The CDR3 consists of 11 residues. V shed 0 bases and J shed 9 bases, with 6 bases lying between them. Germline-derived CDR1 and CDR2 are SQVTM and ANQGSEA. CDR3 amino acids: CSVEEVGEQFF. Here the CDR3 DNA reads TGCAGCGTTGAAGAAGTTGGTGAGCAGTTCTTC.

The V and J genes are TRBV12-3 or TRBV12-4 and TRBJ2-2; D is ambiguous. The ends were cut back, 2 bases at V and 9 bases at J, with 13 bases in the middle. CDR3 length: 14 amino acids. This CDR3 is CASSLLPDRRELFF. DNA of the CDR3: TGTGCCAGCAGTTTACTTCCCGATCGAAGGGAGCTGTTTTTT.

This clonotype was seen a few times. This chain connects TRBV5-1 to TRBJ2-3, with D perhaps TRBD2 (6 bases). Germline-derived CDR1 and CDR2 are SGHRS and YFSETQ. There are 14 residues in the CDR3. Trimming stripped 7 bases from V and 0 bases from J, with 12 bases between. The DNA for the CDR3 is TGCGCCAGCGCCCGGGAGTTGAGCACAGATACGCAGTATTTT. This gives the protein CASARELSTDTQYF.

The CDR3 loop reads CASRRPGRAGTNEQFF. For the CDR3, the DNA is TGTGCCAGCAGAAGGCCAGGGCGGGCCGGAACCAATGAGCAGTTCTTC. V usage is TRBV28 and J usage is TRBJ2-1; tentatively, D is TRBD1 or TRBD2 (5 bases each). The germline CDR1 and CDR2 sequences are MDHEN and SYDVKM. The CDR3 is 16 residues long. Trimming removed 6 bases from V and 6 bases from J, with 21 bases in between.

This clonotype was seen only a few times. The V and J genes are TRBV27 and TRBJ2-1; D may correspond to TRBD1 or TRBD2 (5 bases each). The V gene's germline CDR1 is MNHEY and CDR2 SMNVEV (reference sequence). The CDR3 covers 16 residues. The germline V and J ends were trimmed by 3 bases and 0 bases, with 12 bases remaining between them. CDR3: CASSLPPGSSYNEQFF. For the CDR3, the DNA is TGTGCCAGCAGTTTGCCTCCAGGGAGCTCCTACAATGAGCAGTTCTTC.

The CDR3 nucleotides are TGTGCCAGCAGTGAAGAACGGGACGGCCCCTACGAGCAGTACTTC. It yields the protein CASSEERDGPYEQYF. V is TRBV6-1 and J is TRBJ2-7; D tentatively reads TRBD1 or TRBD2 (5 bases each). Trimming removed 1 base from V and 2 bases from J, with 12 bases in between. The germline CDR1 and CDR2 sequences are MNHNS and SASEGT. The CDR3 totals 15 residues.

J is TRBJ2-2 and V is TRBV5-1; D is unresolved. This CDR3 has 13 amino acids. CDR1 is SGHRS and CDR2 is YFSETQ in the germline V gene. The V end lost 4 bases, the J end lost 6 bases, and 10 bases lay between the germline ends. DNA of the CDR3: TGCGCCAGCAGCCAGACCTCTCCCGGGGAGCTGTTTTTT. Its translation: CASSQTSPGELFF.

The chain couples TRBV7-2 to TRBJ2-2; 10 nucleotides match TRBD2. This CDR3 contains 15 residues. Germline CDR1 and CDR2: SGHTA and FQGNSA. Losses at the gene ends were 2 bases for V and 7 bases for J; bases not matched to a gene: 4. As DNA, the CDR3 is TGTGCCAGCAGCTTATGGCTAGCGGGAGTCGGGGAGCTGTTTTTT. Its translation: CASSLWLAGVGELFF.

This clonotype was observed a handful of times. The chain joins TRBV7-6 to TRBJ2-1; 13 nucleotides agree with TRBD2. CDR3 length equals 16 residues. Losses at the gene ends were 3 bases for V and 8 bases for J; bases not matched to a gene: 7. Germline V gene data show CDR1 as SGHVS and CDR2 as FNYEAQ. The CDR3 bases are TGTGCCAGCAGCTTTATGGGACTAGCGGGAAGGGATGAGCAGTTCTTC. Amino acid sequence: CASSFMGLAGRDEQFF.

This clonotype was picked up a small number of times. The chain recombines TRBV7-6 with TRBJ2-5; tentative D call: TRBD1 (5 bases). With 2 bases removed from V and 5 bases from J, the gap between germline ends came to 12 bases. The V gene's germline CDR1 is SGHVS and CDR2 FNYEAQ. The CDR3 is 14 amino acids. CDR3 sequence reads: CASSLFGHRETQYF. The CDR3 DNA is TGTGCCAGCAGCTTATTTGGCCACAGGGAGACCCAGTACTTC.

V and J are TRBV29-1 and TRBJ1-1; 7 nucleotides match TRBD1. Germline-derived CDR1 and CDR2 are SQVTM and ANQGSEA. The CDR3 contains 15 residues. Trimming removed 8 bases from V and 0 bases from J; junction bases left unmatched: 12. CDR3 nucleotide sequence: TGCAGCCTAATTCGGGCAGGGGGAATGAACACTGAAGCTTTCTTT. Translating gives CSLIRAGGMNTEAFF.

This clonotype was seen a few times. The V gene is TRBV12-3 or TRBV12-4, the J gene TRBJ2-1; TRBD1 or TRBD2 may be the D gene (6 bases each). This CDR3 spans 16 amino acids. Trimming took off 6 bases at V and 2 bases at J, with 17 bases between the two ends. The CDR3 region is CASRSFGGDTYNEQFF. CDR3 nucleotide sequence: TGTGCCAGCAGATCCTTCGGGGGCGATACCTACAATGAGCAGTTCTTC.

This sequence joins TRBV7-9 and TRBJ1-1, with 11 nucleotides matching TRBD1. Germline values: CDR1 SEHNR, CDR2 FQNEAQ (reference sequence). V lost 5 bases to trimming and J lost 4 bases; unmatched junction nucleotides: 6. CDR3 length: 15 amino acids. The CDR3 spells CASSVPGTGGTEAFF. CDR3 bases: TGTGCCAGCAGCGTTCCAGGGACAGGGGGCACTGAAGCTTTCTTT.

The chain is built from TRBV5-1 and TRBJ1-5; 8 bases map to TRBD1. Germline trimming cut 0 bases from V and 4 bases from J; bases unmatched to any gene: 3. Germline CDR1 is SGHRS and CDR2 is YFSETQ. The CDR3 runs to 15 residues. CDR3 amino acids: CASSLGTGNNQPQHF. The CDR3 bases are TGCGCCAGCAGCTTGGGGACAGGGAATAATCAGCCCCAGCATTTT.

The rearrangement links TRBV7-2 to TRBJ2-5, with a possible D match to TRBD2 (6 bases). This CDR3 contains 14 residues. Trimming stripped 1 base from V and 4 bases from J, with 10 bases between. Germline V gene lookup returns CDR1 SGHTA and CDR2 FQGNSA. The CDR3 spells CASSLVGGTETQYF. The CDR3 region has the DNA TGTGCCAGCAGCTTAGTGGGGGGTACAGAGACCCAGTACTTC. Using reference TRBV7-2 and TRBJ2-5 for the parts outside the CDR3, the full variable domain is GAGVSQSPSNKVTEKGKDVELRCDPISGHTALYWYRQSLGQGLEFLIYFQGNSAPDKSGLPSDRFSAERTGGSVSTLTIQRTQQEDSAVYLCASSLVGGTETQYFGPGTRLLVL.

There are a few counts of this clonotype. The chain is built from TRBV20-1 and TRBJ2-3; the match to TRBD2 covers 7 bases. The CDR3 contains 15 residues. Germline-derived CDR1 and CDR2 are DFQATT and SNEGSKA (reference sequence). The V segment lost 2 bases and the J segment 5 bases; nucleotides outside the gene matches: 10. CDR3 residues: CSARHVGGPGDTQYF. CDR3 nucleotide sequence: TGCAGTGCTAGACACGTGGGAGGGCCAGGAGATACGCAGTATTTT.

This chain uses TRBV7-9 with TRBJ2-1; 9 bases are a match to TRBD2. Trimming cost V 8 bases and J 5 bases; bases outside gene matches: 4. This CDR3 is built from 13 residues. Germline V gene lookup returns CDR1 SEHNR and CDR2 FQNEAQ (reference sequence). The CDR3 coding sequence is TGTGCCAGCCTCCTAGCGGGGAACAATGAGCAGTTCTTC. Translating gives CASLLAGNNEQFF.

Comments on this clonotype: One end of the junction does not line up with germline, which may come from a read error. This rearrangement joins TRBV7-9 to TRBJ1-1; no clear D. From germline, CDR1 is SEHNR and CDR2 FQNEAQ (reference sequence). CDR3 size: 13 residues. The CDR3 DNA is TGTGCCACCAGCTTAGCAGGGAACACTGAAGCTTTCTTT. Its protein product is CATSLAGNTEAFF.

This clonotype was detected a few times. The V gene is TRBV5-1, the J gene TRBJ2-3, with TRBD2 matching over 9 bases. Losses at the gene ends were 7 bases for V and 13 bases for J; bases not matched to a gene: 19. This CDR3 has 15 residues. The V gene's germline CDR1 is SGHRS and CDR2 YFSETQ. CDR3 protein: CASSESRTSVNAEYF. The DNA of the CDR3 is TGCGCCAGCTCCGAATCCAGGACTAGCGTAAATGCTGAGTATTTT.

This rearrangement joins TRBV7-2 to TRBJ2-7, with 9 bases lining up with TRBD2. Per the germline V gene, CDR1 is SGHTA and CDR2 is FQGNSA. The CDR3 sequence is 16 residues long. The ends lost 2 bases at V and 3 bases at J; junction bases unmatched: 8. CDR3 residues: CASSLQPSGAVYEQYF. The CDR3 nucleotides are TGTGCCAGCAGCTTACAACCTAGCGGGGCTGTCTACGAGCAGTACTTC.

J is TRBJ1-1 and V is TRBV20-1, with 9 nucleotides matching TRBD1. This CDR3 is 13 amino acids long. Per germline, CDR1 DFQATT and CDR2 SNEGSKA (reference sequence). Trimming removed 3 bases from V and 6 bases from J; junction bases left unmatched: 5. This CDR3 is CSARGDRAAEAFF. CDR3 bases: TGCAGTGCTAGGGGGGACAGGGCGGCTGAAGCTTTCTTT.

This chain links TRBV12-5 with TRBJ2-1; 10 nucleotides align to TRBD2. This CDR3 is built from 14 residues. Per the germline V gene, CDR1 is LGHNT and CDR2 is FRNRAP. V dropped 4 bases and J dropped 9; count of bases not matched to a gene: 6. CDR3 nucleotides: TGTGCTAGTGGTTCGGAGCGGGAGGGCTTTGAGCAGTTCTTC. Encoded protein: CASGSEREGFEQFF.

The CDR3 DNA reads TGTGCCAGCAGCTTAGGGTTGTCAGCGGGAGGACGAGAGACCCAGTACTTC. This encodes CASSLGLSAGGRETQYF. The chain uses TRBV7-6 and TRBJ2-5; 9 bases are shared with TRBD2. The V and J ends lost 1 base and 4 bases, in that order; junction bases with no gene match: 10. This CDR3 has 17 amino acids. CDR1 is SGHVS and CDR2 is FNYEAQ in the germline V gene.

This clonotype showed up just a few times. The gene calls are TRBV7-7 and TRBJ2-1; the match to TRBD2 covers 9 bases. The J segment lost 0 bases and the V segment lost 1 base, leaving 7 bases of the junction unmatched. Germline lookup yields CDR1 SSHAT and CDR2 FNYEAQ (reference sequence). The CDR3 spans 18 residues. The CDR3 spells CASSLGLAGLNSYNEQFF. The CDR3 nucleotides are TGTGCCAGCAGCTTAGGTCTAGCGGGATTGAACTCCTACAATGAGCAGTTCTTC. Complete variable domain (other parts from reference TRBV7-7 and TRBJ2-1): GAGVSQSPRYKVTKRGQDVTLRCDPISSHATLYWYQQALGQGPEFLTYFNYEAQPDKSGLPSDRFSAERPEGSISTLTIQRTEQRDSAMYRCASSLGLAGLNSYNEQFFGPGTRLTVL.

The gene calls are TRBV5-1 and TRBJ2-5; D possibly corresponds to TRBD1 (5 bases). The CDR3 has 16 residues. The V and J ends lost 5 bases and 4 bases respectively, with 21 bases between them. Germline CDR1 SGHRS, CDR2 YFSETQ. The CDR3 sequence is CASSRLGGASGETQYF. CDR3 coding DNA: TGCGCCAGCAGTCGACTCGGTGGGGCATCGGGAGAGACCCAGTACTTC.

The chain carries TRBV29-1 and TRBJ2-3, with D hard to call. There are 13 residues in the CDR3. Per germline, CDR1 SQVTM and CDR2 ANQGSEA. V gave up 3 bases and J gave up 0 bases, with 7 bases separating them. As DNA, the CDR3 is TGCAGCGTTGAGGTAGCCAGCACAGATACGCAGTATTTT. Amino acids: CSVEVASTDTQYF.

To note about this clonotype: Germline and junction disagree at one end, which may indicate a read error. This chain uses TRBV5-1 with TRBJ2-1; 12 positions match TRBD2. The CDR3 contains 15 residues. Germline V CDR1 and CDR2: SGHRS, YFSETQ. CDR3 in amino acids: CASSWTSGTYNEQFF. CDR3 DNA sequence: TGTGCCAGCAGCTGGACTAGCGGGACCTACAATGAGCAGTTCTTC.

The gene calls are TRBV5-6 and TRBJ2-3, with D perhaps TRBD1 or TRBD2 (5 bases each). Germline CDR1 is SGHDT and CDR2 is YYEEEE. CDR3 size: 17 residues. Trimming took 0 bases from V and 1 from J, leaving 15 bases between them. Here the CDR3 DNA reads TGTGCCAGCAGCTTGGGGGGACCCCTATTCCGCACAGATACGCAGTATTTT. This gives the protein CASSLGGPLFRTDTQYF.

The chain carries TRBV5-1 and TRBJ1-4; 7 bases align to TRBD1. V shed 4 bases, J shed 4 bases, and the junction held 10 bases outside the gene matches. Germline V CDR1 and CDR2: SGHRS, YFSETQ. The CDR3 is 16 amino acids. The CDR3 nucleotides read TGCGCCAGCAGCCGGACAGGCTTAACTAGTAATGAAAAACTGTTTTTT. As protein: CASSRTGLTSNEKLFF.